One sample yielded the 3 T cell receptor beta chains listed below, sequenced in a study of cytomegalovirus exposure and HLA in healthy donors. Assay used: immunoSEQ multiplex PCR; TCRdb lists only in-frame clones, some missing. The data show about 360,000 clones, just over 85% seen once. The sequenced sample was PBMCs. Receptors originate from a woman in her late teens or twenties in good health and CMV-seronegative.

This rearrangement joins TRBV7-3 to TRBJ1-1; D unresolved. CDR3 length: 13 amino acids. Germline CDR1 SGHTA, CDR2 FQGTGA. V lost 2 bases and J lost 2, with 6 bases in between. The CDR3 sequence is CASSLQKNTEAFF. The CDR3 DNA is TGTGCCAGCAGCTTACAGAAAAACACTGAAGCTTTCTTT.

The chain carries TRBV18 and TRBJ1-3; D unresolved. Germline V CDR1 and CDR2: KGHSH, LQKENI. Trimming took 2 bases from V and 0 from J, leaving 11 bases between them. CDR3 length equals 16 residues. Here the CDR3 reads CASSPANSVSGNTIYF. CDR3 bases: TGTGCCAGCTCACCAGCCAACTCCGTCTCTGGAAACACCATATATTTT.

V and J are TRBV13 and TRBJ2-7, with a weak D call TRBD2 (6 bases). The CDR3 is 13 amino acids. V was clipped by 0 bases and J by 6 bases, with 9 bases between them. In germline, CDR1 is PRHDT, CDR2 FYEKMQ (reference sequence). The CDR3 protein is CASSLGEGREQYF. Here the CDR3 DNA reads TGTGCCAGCAGCTTAGGGGAGGGCCGCGAGCAGTACTTC.